This T cell receptor beta chain was observed in a study of technical replicates of blood from several donors. Method: immunoSEQ multiplex PCR; TCRdb's copy keeps in-frame clones and lacks some. The sample includes fewer than 65,000 clones, about 83% of them seen just once. The sequence was obtained from a human donor in good health. Some clones in this sample may be carry-over from other donors' samples. Sample: PBMCs.

The CDR3 DNA is TGCGCCAGCAGCCAAGATCGACTTACGAACACTGAAGCTTTCTTT. This codes for CASSQDRLTNTEAFF. This chain joins TRBV4-3 and TRBJ1-1; D ambiguous. V shed 0 bases and J shed 1 base, with 9 bases lying between them. Looked up from germline, CDR1 is LGHNA and CDR2 is YSLEER. The CDR3 loop spans 15 amino acids.